The clone carrying this T cell receptor beta chain is a singleton in its sample. The study recruited people aged roughly 18 to 100 years across 24 US areas. V shed 6 bases and J shed 7 bases, with 13 bases lying between them. The CDR3 has 13 residues. The source of the sample is a study of blood T cell repertoires in COVID-19. Study-level background: Samples taken during acute and convalescent COVID-19 were collected in the United States, Italy and Spain.

The protocol was immunoSEQ multiplex PCR, while the TCRdb copy is restricted to in-frame clones and leaves out a portion. The repertoire has a few hundred thousand clones, 88% of them found once; the top ten carry over 1%. The sequence came from a woman between 40 and 55 years old with acute COVID-19. The rearrangement joins TRBV12-3 or TRBV12-4 to TRBJ2-1; D may be TRBD1 (5 bases). What was sequenced was PBMCs or T cells enriched from blood (not recorded which). CDR3 DNA sequence: TGTGCCAGCAGACAAGACAGCCAGAATGAGCAGTTCTTC. Protein sequence: CASRQDSQNEQFF.